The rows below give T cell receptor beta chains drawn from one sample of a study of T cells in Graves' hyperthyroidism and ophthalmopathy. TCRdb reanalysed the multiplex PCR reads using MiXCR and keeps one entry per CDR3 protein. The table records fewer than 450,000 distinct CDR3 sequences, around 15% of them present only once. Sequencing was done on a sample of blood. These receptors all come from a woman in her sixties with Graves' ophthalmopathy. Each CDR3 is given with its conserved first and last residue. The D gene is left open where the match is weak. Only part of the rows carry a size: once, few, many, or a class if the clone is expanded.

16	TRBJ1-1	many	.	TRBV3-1	TGTGCCAGCAGCCAAGATCGGAGCAGGCTGAACACTGAAGCTTTCTTT	CASSQDRSRLNTEAFF
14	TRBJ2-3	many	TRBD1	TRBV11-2	TGTGCCAGCAGCCCGGACAGGGCTGGAGATACGCAGTATTTT	CASSPDRAGDTQYF
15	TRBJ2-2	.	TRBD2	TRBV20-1	TGCAGTGTATACGGGACTAGCGGAATCAGAGGGGAGCTGTTTTTT	CSVYGTSGIRGELFF
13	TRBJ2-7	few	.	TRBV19	TGTGCCAGCCGGGCAGGGAGCTCCTACGAGCAGTACTTC	CASRAGSSYEQYF
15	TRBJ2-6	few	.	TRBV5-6	TGTGCCAGCAGCGTCCGACAATCTGGGGCCAACGTCCTGACTTTC	CASSVRQSGANVLTF
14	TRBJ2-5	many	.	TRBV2	TGTGCCAGCAGAGTGAATGGGGGGCTGGAGACCCAGTACTTC	CASRVNGGLETQYF
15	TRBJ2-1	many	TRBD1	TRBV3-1	TGTGCCAGCAGCAAGACAGGGGGCACCTACAATGAGCAGTTCTTC	CASSKTGGTYNEQFF
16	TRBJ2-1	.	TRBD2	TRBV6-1	TGTGCCAGCAGGGGGCTTAGCGGGATCTCCTACAATGAGCAGTTCTTC	CASRGLSGISYNEQFF
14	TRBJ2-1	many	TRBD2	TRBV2	TGTGCCAGCAGTCGGACTAGCTCCTACAATGAGCAGTTCTTC	CASSRTSSYNEQFF
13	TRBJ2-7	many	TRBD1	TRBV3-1	TGTGCCAGCAGCCAACCCACAGGGGGTGGGCAGTACTTC	CASSQPTGGGQYF
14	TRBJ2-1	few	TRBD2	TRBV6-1	TGTGCCAGCGGAGGTAGCGGGGTTTACAATGAGCAGTTCTTC	CASGGSGVYNEQFF
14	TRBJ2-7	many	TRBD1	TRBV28	TGTGCCAGCAGTCCTTGGGACAGAACCTACGAGCAGTACTTC	CASSPWDRTYEQYF
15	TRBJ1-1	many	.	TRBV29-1	TGCAGCGTTGAAGTGGTGTGGGCGCGGAACACTGAAGCTTTCTTT	CSVEVVWARNTEAFF
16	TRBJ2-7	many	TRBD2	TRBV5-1	TGCGCCAGCAGCTTCAGCGGGAGGGGGACCTCCTACGAGCAGTACTTC	CASSFSGRGTSYEQYF
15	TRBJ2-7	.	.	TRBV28	TGTGCCAGCAGAAGCACCGGGACTGACTCCTACGAGCAGTACTTC	CASRSTGTDSYEQYF
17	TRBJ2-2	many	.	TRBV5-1	TGCGCCAGCAGCGGAGGTATAGATTGGGGGAACACCGGGGAGCTGTTTTTT	CASSGGIDWGNTGELFF
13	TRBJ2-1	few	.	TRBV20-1	TGCAGTGCTAGAGGACTATTCTACAATGAGCAGTTCTTC	CSARGLFYNEQFF
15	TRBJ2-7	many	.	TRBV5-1	TGCGCCAGCAGCTTGACGACGGCCCGAGAGCGAGAGCAGTACTTC	CASSLTTAREREQYF
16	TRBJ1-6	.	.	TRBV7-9	TGTGCCAGCAGCATCAGGGGTAGCCCCTATAATTCACCCCTCCACTTT	CASSIRGSPYNSPLHF
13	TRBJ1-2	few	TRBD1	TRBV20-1	TGCAGTGCAAGCGTACAGGGGGACTATGGCTACACCTTC	CSASVQGDYGYTF
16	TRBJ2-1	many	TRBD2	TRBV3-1	TGTGCCAGCAGCCAATCCGGGCGACTAGCGGGCAATGAGCAGTTCTTC	CASSQSGRLAGNEQFF
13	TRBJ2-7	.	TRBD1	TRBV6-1	TGTGCCAGCAGTACCGGGACAGCGTCCGAGCAGTACTTC	CASSTGTASEQYF
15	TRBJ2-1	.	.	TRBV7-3	TGTGCCAGCAGCCTCGGGACCCATGGGCGCAATGAGCAGTTCTTC	CASSLGTHGRNEQFF
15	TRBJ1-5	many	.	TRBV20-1	TGCAGTGCTACCGACAGGACCAGTAGCAATCAGCCCCAGCATTTT	CSATDRTSSNQPQHF
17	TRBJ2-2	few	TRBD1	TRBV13	TGTGCCAGCAGCTTGGGGCAGGGGGCTCTCAACACCGGGGAGCTGTTTTTT	CASSLGQGALNTGELFF
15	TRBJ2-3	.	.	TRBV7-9	TGTGCCAGCAGCTCACGGTTAAGGGGCAATGGTACGCAGTATTTT	CASSSRLRGNGTQYF
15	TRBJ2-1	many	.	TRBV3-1	TGTGCCAGCAGCCAAGATTCCACAGGCCCCAATGAGCAGTTCTTC	CASSQDSTGPNEQFF
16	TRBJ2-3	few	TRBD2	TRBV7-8	TGTGCCAGCAGCCGGCGACTAGCGGGAGTCTCAGATACGCAGTATTTT	CASSRRLAGVSDTQYF
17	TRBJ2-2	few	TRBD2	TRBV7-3	TGTGCCAGCAGCTTAACGGCGGGAGGGCCCTCCAGCGGGGAGCTGTTTTTT	CASSLTAGGPSSGELFF
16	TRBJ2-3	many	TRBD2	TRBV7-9	TGTGCCAGCAGCCCACCCGGACTAGCGGGAGCAGATACGCAGTATTTT	CASSPPGLAGADTQYF
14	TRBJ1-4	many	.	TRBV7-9	TGTGCCAGCAGCCCCGGTCTGACGAATGAAAAACTGTTTTTT	CASSPGLTNEKLFF
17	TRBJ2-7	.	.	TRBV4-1	TGCGCCAGCAGCCGCGATTGGGGGGACAGAGTCTCCTACGAGCAGTACTTC	CASSRDWGDRVSYEQYF
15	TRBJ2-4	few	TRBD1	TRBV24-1	TGTGCCACCAGGTTTGACAGGGAGGCCAAAAACATTCAGTACTTC	CATRFDREAKNIQYF
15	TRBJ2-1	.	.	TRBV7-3	TGTGCCAGCAGCTTAGATGAGAGCTCCTACAATGAGCAGTTCTTC	CASSLDESSYNEQFF
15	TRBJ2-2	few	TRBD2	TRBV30	TGTGCCTGGAGTGTATTTAGCGGGAGCTCCGGGGAGCTGTTTTTT	CAWSVFSGSSGELFF
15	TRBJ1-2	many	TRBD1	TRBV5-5	TGTGCCAGCAGCTTGGCCGGACAGGAGAACTATGGCTACACCTTC	CASSLAGQENYGYTF
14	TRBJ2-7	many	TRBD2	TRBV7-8	TGTGCCAGCAGCCCCCGACGAGCGGGGTACGAGCAGTACTTC	CASSPRRAGYEQYF
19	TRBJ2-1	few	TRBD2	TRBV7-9	TGTGCCAGCAGCTTGCCAACTAGCGTCCTCGCCGGGTCCTACAATGAGCAGTTCTTC	CASSLPTSVLAGSYNEQFF
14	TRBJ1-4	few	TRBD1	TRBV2	TGTGCCAGCAGGCGGACAGGGGGACTTGAAAAACTGTTTTTT	CASRRTGGLEKLFF
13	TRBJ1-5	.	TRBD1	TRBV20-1	TGCAGTGCGGAAAGACAGGGGACTGCGCCCCAGCATTTT	CSAERQGTAPQHF
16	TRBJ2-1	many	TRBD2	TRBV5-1	TGCGCCAGCAGCACTGAGGCGACTAGCGGGTACAATGAGCAGTTCTTC	CASSTEATSGYNEQFF
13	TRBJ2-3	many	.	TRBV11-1	TGTGCCAGCAGCCTCACCTACTCTGGTACGCAGTATTTT	CASSLTYSGTQYF
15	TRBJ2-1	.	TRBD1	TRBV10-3	TGTGCCATCAGAGCACCGGGACAGGGGTTACATGAGCAGTTCTTC	CAIRAPGQGLHEQFF
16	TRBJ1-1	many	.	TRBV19	TGTGCCAGTAGTATGAGGATGAACAGGAAGGACACTGAAGCTTTCTTT	CASSMRMNRKDTEAFF
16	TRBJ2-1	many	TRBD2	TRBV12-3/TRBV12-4	TGTGCCAGCAGTTCCCCTCTAGCGGGAGTAATAAATGAGCAGTTCTTC	CASSSPLAGVINEQFF
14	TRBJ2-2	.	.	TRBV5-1	TGCGCCAGCAGCTTGGTATTCAGCACCGGGGAGCTGTTTTTT	CASSLVFSTGELFF
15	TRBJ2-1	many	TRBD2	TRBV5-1	TGCGCCAGCAGCTTGGTTAGTAGCGGGAGAGAGGAGCAGTTCTTC	CASSLVSSGREEQFF
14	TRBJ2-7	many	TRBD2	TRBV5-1	TGCGCCAGCAGCCTGGGACTAGCTGAGTACGAGCAGTACTTC	CASSLGLAEYEQYF
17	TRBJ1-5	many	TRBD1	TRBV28	TGTGCCAGCAGTTTAGGGGCCTTGACAGGGGGCAATCAGCCCCAGCATTTT	CASSLGALTGGNQPQHF